These 2 T cell receptor beta chains were all obtained from the same sample, sequenced in a study of PD-L1 blockade in urothelial cancer (dated by TCRdb to 2017 to 2019). Library generation was performed with the immunoSEQ multiplex PCR assay. The table was pulled from immuneACCESS by TCRdb, which kept in-frame rearrangements only. Such tables lose some clones; where checked, under half of the loss comes from unresolved V genes, and the rest has no known cause. This sample holds roughly 100,000 clones; less than 85% were observed only once. Approximately 8.4% of the sample is in the top ten clones. The time point label for this specimen denotes: peripheral blood 6 weeks after treatment start. Sequencing was performed on PBMCs, taken around atezolizumab (anti-PD-L1) treatment. The receptor source for this set is a man in his 70s with urothelial cancer.

The J gene is TRBJ2-1, the V gene TRBV11-3, with D possibly being TRBD2 (6 bases). The CDR3 sequence is 15 residues long. Germline V gene data show CDR1 as SGHNT and CDR2 as YENEEA. Trimming left V 4 bases short and J 4 bases short, with 14 bases between. As DNA, the CDR3 is TGTGCCAGCAGCTCAGACCCCAGCGGGTACAATGAGCAGTTCTTC. Amino acids: CASSSDPSGYNEQFF.

The chain links TRBV7-6 to TRBJ2-1; TRBD2 matches at 9 bases. V was clipped by 1 base and J by 4 bases; unmatched bases: 5. Germline V gene sequence: CDR1 SGHVS, CDR2 FNYEAQ. This CDR3 comprises 16 residues. In nucleotides, the CDR3 is TGTGCCAGCAGCTTAGGACAAGCGGGAGGTTACAATGAGCAGTTCTTC. It is translated as CASSLGQAGGYNEQFF. Looking up the rest from reference TRBV7-6 and TRBJ2-1 gives the full variable domain: GAGVSQSPRYKVTKRGQDVALRCDPISGHVSLYWYRQALGQGPEFLTYFNYEAQQDKSGLPNDRFSAERPEGSISTLTIQRTEQRDSAMYRCASSLGQAGGYNEQFFGPGTRLTVL.